These 19 T cell receptor beta chains were sequenced from one sample in a study of human CD8 memory T cell subsets. UMI-labeled 5' RACE was used to make TCR beta libraries. TCRdb reprocessed the 5' RACE reads and stores each CDR3 protein as one record, lacking DNA. This repertoire includes around 6,000 distinct CDR3 sequences. TPEX denoted exhausted-like, CCR7+ PD-1+ TIGIT+ early memory CD8+ T cells. Specimen: CD8+ T cells from PBMCs. All receptors come from a human donor in good health.

The chain is built from TRBV7-9 and TRBJ1-2; without DNA, the TCRdb call of TRBD1 cannot be checked. The CDR3 contains 15 residues. Germline assignment: CDR1 SEHNR and CDR2 FQNEAQ (reference sequence). CDR3 protein: CASSLGQGGSYGYTF.

The chain's CDR3 is CASRGAGEEQYF. This rearrangement joins TRBV28 to TRBJ2-7; TCRdb indicates TRBD1, and absent DNA this call remains unverified. There are 12 residues in the CDR3. Germline V gene data show CDR1 as MDHEN and CDR2 as SYDVKM.

The genes are TRBV7-8 and TRBJ2-1; checking the TCRdb D call of TRBD2 is not possible without DNA. The CDR3 contains 14 residues. CDR1 is SGHVS and CDR2 is FQNEAQ in the germline V gene. CDR3 loop: CASSSGTSGNEQFF.

This clonotype shows up as medium-sized by frequency. The chain is built from TRBV7-8 and TRBJ1-5; TCRdb selects TRBD1, and the lack of DNA leaves this call unchecked. CDR1 and CDR2 from the germline V gene are SGHVS and FQNEAQ. The CDR3 extends over 16 amino acids. CDR3 protein: CASSLSTGFSNQPQHF.

The rearrangement joins TRBV7-2 to TRBJ2-1; TCRdb selects TRBD2, and the lack of DNA leaves this call unchecked. Germline assignment: CDR1 SGHTA and CDR2 FQGNSA. The CDR3 is 14 amino acids. Here the CDR3 reads CASLSPGLDNEQFF.

This chain connects TRBV28 to TRBJ2-5. The CDR3 covers 16 residues. Germline V lookup: CDR1 MDHEN, CDR2 SYDVKM. Here the CDR3 reads CASSLRLTADQETQYF.

Its frequency marks this clonotype as medium-sized. The V call is TRBV12-3 or TRBV12-4, the J call TRBJ2-3. The CDR3 has 11 amino acids. Here the CDR3 reads CASSSEQTQYF.

This clonotype is labeled medium-sized (0.01 to 0.1%) based on frequency. The chain recombines TRBV10-2 with TRBJ1-2; TCRdb picks TRBD1, but there is no DNA to check that call. Germline assignment: CDR1 WSHSY and CDR2 SAAADI. The CDR3 extends over 15 amino acids. CDR3 protein: CASSELPGSRYGYTF.

This chain uses TRBV27 with TRBJ2-7. CDR3 length equals 12 residues. Germline values: CDR1 MNHEY, CDR2 SMNVEV (reference sequence). Here the CDR3 reads CASFDASYEQYF.

This CDR3 is CASSSEWLQETQYF. The rearrangement joins TRBV5-4 to TRBJ2-5. Germline lookup yields CDR1 SGHNT and CDR2 YYREEE (reference sequence). There are 14 residues in the CDR3.

According to its frequency, this clonotype is medium-sized. The chain has TRBV2 and TRBJ1-1. Germline CDR1 SNHLY, CDR2 FYNNEI. The CDR3 is 14 amino acids. This CDR3 is CASSEARGQGEAFF. The full variable domain, its missing parts supplied by reference TRBV2 and TRBJ1-1, is EPEVTQTPSHQVTQMGQEVILRCVPISNHLYFYWYRQILGQKVEFLVSFYNNEISEKSEIFDDQFSVERPDGSNFTLKIRSTKLEDSAMYFCASSEARGQGEAFFGQGTRLTVV.

The chain carries TRBV4-3 and TRBJ2-7; TCRdb outputs TRBD2, but without DNA this stays unchecked. CDR3 length: 16 residues. Looked up from germline, CDR1 is LGHNA and CDR2 is YSLEER. CDR3 region: CASSQGGIAGGYEQYF.

This sequence joins TRBV20-1 and TRBJ2-1; the TCRdb call, TRBD2, lacks DNA for checking. This CDR3 contains 14 residues. Germline lookup yields CDR1 DFQATT and CDR2 SNEGSKA (reference sequence). CDR3 residues: CSANDLAGNNEQFF.

This chain connects TRBV4-3 to TRBJ2-1; TCRdb designates TRBD2, a call that cannot be tested without DNA. CDR3 length: 16 residues. The germline CDR1 and CDR2 sequences are LGHNA and YSLEER. CDR3: CASSLRTSGHYNEQFF.

The chain couples TRBV20-1 to TRBJ1-1; TCRdb gives TRBD1 as the D gene, but with no DNA this cannot be confirmed. Germline loops: CDR1 DFQATT, CDR2 SNEGSKA (reference sequence). The CDR3 covers 13 residues. The CDR3 protein is CSARPTGITEAFF.

This clonotype registers medium-sized by frequency. This sequence joins TRBV30 and TRBJ1-5; TCRdb designates TRBD1, a call that cannot be tested without DNA. This CDR3 has 15 residues. The germline V gene has CDR1 GTSNPN and CDR2 SVGIG (reference sequence). CDR3 sequence reads: CAWSWGQGSNQPQHF.

The chain recombines TRBV2 with TRBJ1-1. Germline-derived CDR1 and CDR2 are SNHLY and FYNNEI. The CDR3 loop spans 15 amino acids. This CDR3 reads CASTMSGRAGTEAFF.

This clonotype is classed as medium-sized by frequency. J is TRBJ2-3 and V is TRBV19; TCRdb calls TRBD2, which cannot be checked without DNA. From germline, CDR1 is LNHDA and CDR2 SQIVND (reference sequence). This CDR3 is built from 14 residues. The CDR3 loop reads CASSTERGTDTQYF.

This clonotype ranks as medium-sized in terms of frequency. This chain joins TRBV5-1 and TRBJ1-2. The CDR3 runs to 13 residues. The germline V gene encodes CDR1 SGHRS and CDR2 YFSETQ. The CDR3 region is CASSLWQVRGYTF.